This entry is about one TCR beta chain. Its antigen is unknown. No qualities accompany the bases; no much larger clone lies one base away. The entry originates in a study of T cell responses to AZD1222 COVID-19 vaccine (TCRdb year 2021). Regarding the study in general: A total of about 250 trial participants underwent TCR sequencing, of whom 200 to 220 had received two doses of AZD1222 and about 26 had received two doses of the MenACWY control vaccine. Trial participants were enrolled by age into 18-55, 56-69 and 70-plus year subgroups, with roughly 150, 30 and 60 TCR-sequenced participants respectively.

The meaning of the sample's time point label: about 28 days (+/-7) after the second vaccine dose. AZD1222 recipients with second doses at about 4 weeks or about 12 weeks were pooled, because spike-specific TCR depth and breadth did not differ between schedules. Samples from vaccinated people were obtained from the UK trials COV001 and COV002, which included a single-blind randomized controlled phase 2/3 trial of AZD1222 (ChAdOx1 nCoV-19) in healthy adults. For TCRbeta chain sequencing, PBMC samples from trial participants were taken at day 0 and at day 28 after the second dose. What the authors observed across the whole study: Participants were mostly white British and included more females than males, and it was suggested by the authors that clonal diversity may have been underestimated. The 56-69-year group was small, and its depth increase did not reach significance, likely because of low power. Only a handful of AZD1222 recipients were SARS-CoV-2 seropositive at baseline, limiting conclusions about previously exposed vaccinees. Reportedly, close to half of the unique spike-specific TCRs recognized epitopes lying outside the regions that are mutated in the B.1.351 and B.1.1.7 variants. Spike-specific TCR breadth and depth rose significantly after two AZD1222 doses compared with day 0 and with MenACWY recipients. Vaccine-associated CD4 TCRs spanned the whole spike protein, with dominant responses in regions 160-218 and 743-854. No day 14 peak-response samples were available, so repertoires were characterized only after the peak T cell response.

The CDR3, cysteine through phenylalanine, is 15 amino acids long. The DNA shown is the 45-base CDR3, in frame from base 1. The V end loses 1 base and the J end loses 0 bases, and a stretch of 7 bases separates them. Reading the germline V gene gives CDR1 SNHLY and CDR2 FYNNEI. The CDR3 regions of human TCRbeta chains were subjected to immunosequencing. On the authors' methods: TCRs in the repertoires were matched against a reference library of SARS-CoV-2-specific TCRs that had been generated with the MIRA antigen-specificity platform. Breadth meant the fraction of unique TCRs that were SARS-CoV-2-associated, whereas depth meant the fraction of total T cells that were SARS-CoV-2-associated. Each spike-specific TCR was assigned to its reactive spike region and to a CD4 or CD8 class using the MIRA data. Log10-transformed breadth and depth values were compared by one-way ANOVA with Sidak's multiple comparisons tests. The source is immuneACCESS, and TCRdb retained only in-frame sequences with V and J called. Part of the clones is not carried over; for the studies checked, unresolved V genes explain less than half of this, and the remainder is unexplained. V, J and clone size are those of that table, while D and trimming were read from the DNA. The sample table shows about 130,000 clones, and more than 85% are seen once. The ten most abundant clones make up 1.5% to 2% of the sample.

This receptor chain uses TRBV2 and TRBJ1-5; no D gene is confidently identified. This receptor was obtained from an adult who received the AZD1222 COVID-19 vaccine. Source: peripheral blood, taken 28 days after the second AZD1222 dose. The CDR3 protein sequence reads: CASSEGPYSNQPQHF. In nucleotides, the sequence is TGTGCCAGCAGTGAAGGCCCATATAGCAATCAGCCCCAGCATTTT.